The 30 T cell receptor beta chains given below trace back to one sample, sequenced in a study of Ad26.COV2.S vaccination and SARS-CoV-2 variants. Only in-frame clones appear in the TCRdb table, and some are missing; sequencing was by immunoSEQ multiplex PCR. The sample includes hundreds of thousands of clones, roughly 89% of them seen just once. Treatment defined: some 19 received Ad26.COV2.S at low or high dose, single or two shots; several received placebo; per-sample allocation not given. Following the first vaccine or placebo injection, samples were taken on day 63. The sample in question was peripheral blood, obtained in a trial of Ad26.COV2.S vaccine versus placebo. These receptors all stem from a person aged 18-60 years who received the Ad26.COV2.S COVID-19 vaccine or a placebo.

The J gene is TRBJ1-1, the V gene TRBV5-1; 8 bases are shared with TRBD1. V shed 5 bases, J shed 0 bases, and the junction held 3 bases outside the gene matches. In germline, CDR1 is SGHRS, CDR2 YFSETQ. The length of the CDR3 is 14 residues. The CDR3 sequence is CASRTGGLNTEAFF. In nucleotides, the CDR3 is TGCGCCAGCAGAACAGGGGGATTGAACACTGAAGCTTTCTTT.

This chain links TRBV7-2 with TRBJ1-2; 10 bases agree with TRBD1. From germline, CDR1 is SGHTA and CDR2 FQGNSA. The CDR3 length is 15 residues. The V gene end was trimmed by 5 bases and the J gene end by 5 bases; junction bases not matched to a gene: 8. CDR3 in amino acids: CASSLSRTGGYGYTF. The CDR3 DNA reads TGTGCCAGCAGCCTTTCCCGGACAGGGGGTTATGGCTACACCTTC. The whole variable domain, remainder taken from reference TRBV7-2 and TRBJ1-2, is GAGVSQSPSNKVTEKGKDVELRCDPISGHTALYWYRQSLGQGLEFLIYFQGNSAPDKSGLPSDRFSAERTGGSVSTLTIQRTQQEDSAVYLCASSLSRTGGYGYTFGSGTRLTVV.

The rearrangement links TRBV29-1 to TRBJ1-1; the D is unclear. Germline values: CDR1 SQVTM, CDR2 ANQGSEA. V was pared by 3 bases and J by 4 bases, with 9 bases between. This CDR3 has 12 residues. The DNA of the CDR3 is TGCAGCGTTGACCGGACTAGCACTGAAGCTTTCTTT. Translating gives CSVDRTSTEAFF.

V usage is TRBV28 and J usage is TRBJ2-1; unclear D gene. Per germline, CDR1 MDHEN and CDR2 SYDVKM. The V and J ends lost 3 bases and 0 bases respectively, with 9 bases between them. The CDR3 spans 15 residues. CDR3 sequence: CASSFLGRSYNEQFF. Here the CDR3 DNA reads TGTGCCAGCAGTTTTTTAGGGCGCTCCTACAATGAGCAGTTCTTC.

The V call is TRBV5-5, the J call TRBJ2-1, with 9 bases lining up with TRBD2. CDR3 length: 18 residues. Per the germline V gene, CDR1 is SGHKS and CDR2 is YYEKEE (reference sequence). Trimming removed 1 base from V and 0 bases from J; junction bases left unmatched: 8. The CDR3 DNA reads as TGTGCCAGCAGCTTGCGACTAGCGGCAAGGGGCTCCTACAATGAGCAGTTCTTC. Protein sequence: CASSLRLAARGSYNEQFF. Full variable domain (missing parts from reference TRBV5-5 and TRBJ2-1): DAGVTQSPTHLIKTRGQQVTLRCSPISGHKSVSWYQQVLGQGPQFIFQYYEKEERGRGNFPDRFSARQFPNYSSELNVNALLLGDSALYLCASSLRLAARGSYNEQFFGPGTRLTVL.

The J gene is TRBJ2-2, the V gene TRBV6-5; weak D call: TRBD1 (6 bases). Germline loops: CDR1 MNHEY, CDR2 SVGAGI. V was cut by 6 bases and J by 6 bases, with 17 bases left in between. The CDR3 consists of 15 residues. The DNA for the CDR3 is TGTGCCAGCAGATATATCACAGGGTTATCCGGGGAGCTGTTTTTT. It codes for CASRYITGLSGELFF.

V usage is TRBV5-1 and J usage is TRBJ1-1, with 9 bases identical to TRBD1. The CDR3 consists of 15 residues. V was pared by 3 bases and J by 5 bases, with 8 bases of the junction left unmatched. In germline, CDR1 is SGHRS, CDR2 YFSETQ. CDR3 sequence reads: CASSYQQGARTEAFF. As DNA, the CDR3 is TGCGCCAGCAGCTACCAACAGGGGGCGAGGACTGAAGCTTTCTTT.

V and J are TRBV11-2 and TRBJ2-5; a weak D match, TRBD2 (5 bases). This CDR3 spans 14 amino acids. Germline V gives CDR1 SGHAT, CDR2 FQNNGV. The germline V and J ends were trimmed by 3 bases and 2 bases, with 10 bases remaining between them. CDR3 amino acids: CASSLRSGQETQYF. Here the CDR3 DNA reads TGTGCCAGCAGCTTGAGGTCGGGGCAAGAGACCCAGTACTTC.

This chain connects TRBV9 to TRBJ1-5; D is perhaps TRBD1 (5 bases). Trimming removed 4 bases from V and 2 bases from J, with 10 bases in between. This CDR3 has 14 amino acids. Germline CDR1 and CDR2: SGDLS and YYNGEE. CDR3 sequence reads: CASSLGGGNQPQHF. The CDR3 nucleotides read TGTGCCAGCAGCCTCGGGGGGGGCAATCAGCCCCAGCATTTT.

The chain employs TRBV28 and TRBJ2-5; 8 bases are a match to TRBD2. J lost 0 bases, V lost 3 bases, and 12 bases had no gene match. The CDR3 is made up of 18 amino acids. Germline values: CDR1 MDHEN, CDR2 SYDVKM. CDR3 DNA: TGTGCCAGCAGTTTGAGGCGGTCTAGCGGGTGGTACCAAGAGACCCAGTACTTC. Its translation is CASSLRRSSGWYQETQYF. The full variable domain, rest sourced from reference TRBV28 and TRBJ2-5, is DVKVTQSSRYLVKRTGEKVFLECVQDMDHENMFWYRQDPGLGLRLIYFSYDVKMKEKGDIPEGYSVSREKKERFSLILESASTNQTSMYLCASSLRRSSGWYQETQYFGPGTRLLVL.

The V gene is TRBV29-1, the J gene TRBJ2-1, with TRBD2 matching over 11 bases. The CDR3 is 16 residues long. Germline loops: CDR1 SQVTM, CDR2 ANQGSEA. V shed 4 bases and J 0 bases; nucleotides not matched to a gene: 5. CDR3 DNA: TGCAGCGTTGGGGGGACTAGCGGAGTCTCCTACAATGAGCAGTTCTTC. Translated, it gives CSVGGTSGVSYNEQFF.

The V call is TRBV6-6, the J call TRBJ2-1, with a weak D call TRBD2 (5 bases). This CDR3 spans 14 amino acids. CDR1 is MNHNY and CDR2 is SVGAGI in the germline V gene (reference sequence). V was pared by 4 bases and J by 3 bases, with 10 bases between. CDR3 bases: TGTGCCAGCAGTTTAGTGGGGAGCTACAATGAGCAGTTCTTC. It is translated as CASSLVGSYNEQFF.

The chain combines TRBV19 with TRBJ1-6; the D gene is possibly TRBD1 (6 bases). V lost 6 bases, J lost 10 bases, and 13 bases lay in between. Germline V gives CDR1 LNHDA, CDR2 SQIVND (reference sequence). This CDR3 region has 13 residues. The CDR3: CASRATGSSPLHF. The CDR3, as DNA: TGTGCCAGTAGGGCGACAGGTTCGTCACCCCTCCACTTT.

The rearrangement links TRBV2 to TRBJ2-7; 8 bases line up with TRBD2. J lost 6 bases, V lost 9 bases, and 10 bases had no gene match. This CDR3 region has 13 residues. Germline V gene data show CDR1 as SNHLY and CDR2 as FYNNEI. The CDR3 reads CASTGLVKSEQYF. CDR3 DNA: TGTGCCAGTACGGGACTAGTTAAGAGCGAGCAGTACTTC.

The chain has TRBV18 and TRBJ1-2, with 7 bases fitting TRBD1. V was clipped by 6 bases and J by 7 bases; unmatched bases: 8. This CDR3 contains 13 residues. Germline V lookup: CDR1 KGHSH, CDR2 LQKENI. The CDR3 reads CASSYDRATGYTF. For the CDR3, the DNA is TGTGCCAGCTCTTACGACAGGGCGACTGGCTACACCTTC.

This chain connects TRBV5-1 to TRBJ2-2; D may be TRBD1 (6 bases). Deletions cut 3 bases from V and 1 base from J, with 13 bases between. The CDR3 covers 16 residues. The V gene's germline CDR1 is SGHRS and CDR2 YFSETQ. The chain's CDR3 is CASSSVRDKNTGELFF. The CDR3 DNA is TGCGCCAGCAGCTCCGTCCGGGACAAGAACACCGGGGAGCTGTTTTTT.

The rearrangement joins TRBV27 to TRBJ2-2, with 12 bases fitting TRBD2. This CDR3 is built from 18 residues. V lost 4 bases, J lost 0 bases, and 6 bases stayed unmatched. Germline V gene sequence: CDR1 MNHEY, CDR2 SMNVEV (reference sequence). The CDR3 nucleotides are TGTGCCAGCAGTTGGTCTAGCGGGAGGGCTACGAACACCGGGGAGCTGTTTTTT. Amino acids: CASSWSSGRATNTGELFF.

The rearrangement uses TRBV19 and TRBJ2-1; 7 nucleotides agree with TRBD1. The CDR3 length is 16 residues. The germline V gene has CDR1 LNHDA and CDR2 SQIVND (reference sequence). V gave up 5 bases and J gave up 8 bases; unmatched junction bases: 15. For the CDR3, the DNA is TGTGCCAGTAGTTTTTTGACGACAGGGTATAGGGATGAGCAGTTCTTC. Translation gives CASSFLTTGYRDEQFF.

This rearrangement joins TRBV19 to TRBJ2-1; TRBD2 matches 10 bases. Trimming removed 7 bases from V and 7 bases from J; junction bases left unmatched: 7. This CDR3 has 14 residues. CDR1 is LNHDA, CDR2 SQIVND, per germline (reference sequence). As DNA, the CDR3 is TGTGCCAGTATCGGGACTAGCGTATCAAATGAGCAGTTCTTC. This gives the protein CASIGTSVSNEQFF. The whole variable domain, filled in from reference TRBV19 and TRBJ2-1, reads DGGITQSPKYLFRKEGQNVTLSCEQNLNHDAMYWYRQDPGQGLRLIYYSQIVNDFQKGDIAEGYSVSREKKESFPLTVTSAQKNPTAFYLCASIGTSVSNEQFFGPGTRLTVL.

This clone appeared a few times. The V gene is TRBV5-1, the J gene TRBJ1-2; perhaps TRBD1 as D (5 bases). CDR3 length: 15 residues. Deletions cut 0 bases from V and 4 bases from J, with 13 bases between. CDR1 is SGHRS, CDR2 YFSETQ, per germline. The DNA for the CDR3 is TGCGCCAGCAGCTTGGAACTGGGGGGTACCTATGGCTACACCTTC. It is translated as CASSLELGGTYGYTF.

V is TRBV29-1 and J is TRBJ2-2; possibly TRBD1 for D (6 bases). Germline values: CDR1 SQVTM, CDR2 ANQGSEA. With 5 bases removed from V and 7 bases from J, the gap between germline ends came to 17 bases. This CDR3 region has 14 residues. CDR3 region: CSVSGDLRFGELFF. In DNA form, the CDR3 reads TGCAGCGTTTCAGGGGATCTTAGGTTCGGGGAGCTGTTTTTT.

On this clone: Other nucleotide sequences in the sample specify the same CDR3. The chain employs TRBV30 and TRBJ2-3; D gene uncertain. V lost 0 bases, J lost 6 bases, and 4 bases lay in between. CDR3 length: 11 residues. The germline V gene encodes CDR1 GTSNPN and CDR2 SVGIG (reference sequence). The CDR3 DNA follows: TGTGCCTGGAGTGTCGGTGATACGCAGTATTTT. Its translation is CAWSVGDTQYF.

The V gene is TRBV5-5, the J gene TRBJ1-2; D ambiguous. Trimming left V 3 bases short and J 7 bases short, with 10 bases between. Germline V gives CDR1 SGHKS, CDR2 YYEKEE (reference sequence). The CDR3 has 12 residues. The CDR3 loop reads CASSSAGGGYTF. The DNA of the CDR3 is TGTGCCAGCAGCTCCGCGGGTGGTGGCTACACCTTC.

This clone was seen a few times. This chain links TRBV5-6 with TRBJ1-2; no firm D call. CDR1 is SGHDT and CDR2 is YYEEEE in the germline V gene. The CDR3 length is 16 residues. The V gene lost 2 bases and the J gene lost 4 bases, with 18 bases spanning the gap. CDR3 amino acids: CASSLPRQGVGYGYTF. The CDR3 DNA reads TGTGCCAGCAGCTTACCCCGACAAGGTGTAGGCTATGGCTACACCTTC.

The V call is TRBV5-1, the J call TRBJ2-7, with D maybe TRBD2 (6 bases). CDR3 length equals 14 residues. V lost 1 base and J 2 bases, leaving 10 bases between the germline ends. Germline V gene sequence: CDR1 SGHRS, CDR2 YFSETQ. The CDR3 sequence: CASSLPGVTYEQYF. The DNA of the CDR3 is TGCGCCAGCAGCTTGCCGGGGGTAACCTACGAGCAGTACTTC.

V usage is TRBV7-2 and J usage is TRBJ2-7, with TRBD2 matching 9 bases. Germline CDR1 reads SGHTA; CDR2 reads FQGNSA. The CDR3 contains 16 residues. The trim removed 0 bases at V and 1 base at J, leaving 4 bases unmatched. The CDR3 region has the DNA TGTGCCAGCAGCTTAGCTAGCGGGGGAGTATCCTACGAGCAGTACTTC. Protein sequence: CASSLASGGVSYEQYF.

The chain joins TRBV5-4 to TRBJ1-1; a weak D match, TRBD1 (5 bases). Germline values: CDR1 SGHNT, CDR2 YYREEE (reference sequence). The CDR3 runs 15 residues. V lost 4 bases to trimming and J lost 2 bases, with 15 bases between them. The CDR3, as DNA: TGTGCCAGCAGCCACGGGGGGAGGGGAAACACTGAAGCTTTCTTT. Its protein is CASSHGGRGNTEAFF.

The chain carries TRBV7-2 and TRBJ2-3; TRBD2 is a possible D gene (5 bases). Trimming took off 5 bases at V and 2 bases at J, with 11 bases between the two ends. Germline lookup yields CDR1 SGHTA and CDR2 FQGNSA. The CDR3 is made up of 14 amino acids. CDR3 coding DNA: TGTGCCAGCAGCCTCGGGGTGGCCACAGATACGCAGTATTTT. Translated, it gives CASSLGVATDTQYF.

The CDR3 DNA is TGTGCCACCCTACCGGGGGGGACCCTAAATGAAAAACTGTTTTTT. This translates into CATLPGGTLNEKLFF. The gene calls are TRBV2 and TRBJ1-4; weak D call: TRBD1 (5 bases). The germline gives CDR1 SNHLY, CDR2 FYNNEI. The V end was cut by 10 bases, the J end by 5 bases, with 20 bases between. The CDR3 consists of 15 residues.

In nucleotides, the CDR3 is TGTGCCAGCAGCGTAGGGGGAGGGCGAAACAATGAGCAGTTCTTC. This sequence encodes CASSVGGGRNNEQFF. The chain is built from TRBV9 and TRBJ2-1, with TRBD2 identical over 7 bases. Unmatched junction bases numbered 5, after V lost 0 bases and J lost 5 bases. The CDR3 runs to 15 residues. Germline V CDR1 and CDR2: SGDLS, YYNGEE.